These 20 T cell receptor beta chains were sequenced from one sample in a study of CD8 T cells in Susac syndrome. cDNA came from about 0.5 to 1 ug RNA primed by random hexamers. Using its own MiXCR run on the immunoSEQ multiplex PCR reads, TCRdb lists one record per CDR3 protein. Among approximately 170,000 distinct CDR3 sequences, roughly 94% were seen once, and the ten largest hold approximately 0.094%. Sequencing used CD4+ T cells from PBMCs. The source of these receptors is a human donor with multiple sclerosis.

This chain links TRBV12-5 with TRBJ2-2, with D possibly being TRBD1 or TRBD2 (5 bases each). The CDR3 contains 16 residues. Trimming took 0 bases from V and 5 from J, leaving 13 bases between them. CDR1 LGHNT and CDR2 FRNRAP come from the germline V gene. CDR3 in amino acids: CASGLVGDLTTGELFF. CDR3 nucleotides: TGTGCTAGTGGTTTGGTGGGGGACCTCACGACCGGGGAGCTGTTTTTT.

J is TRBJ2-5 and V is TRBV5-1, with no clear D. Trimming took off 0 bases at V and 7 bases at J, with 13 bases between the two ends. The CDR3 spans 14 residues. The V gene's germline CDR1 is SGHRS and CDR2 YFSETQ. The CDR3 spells CASSLVASSATQYF. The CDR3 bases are TGCGCCAGCAGCTTGGTCGCTAGTTCGGCGACCCAGTACTTC. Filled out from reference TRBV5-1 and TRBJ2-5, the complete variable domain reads KAGVTQTPRYLIKTRGQQVTLSCSPISGHRSVSWYQQTPGQGLQFLFEYFSETQRNKGNFPGRFSGRQFSNSRSEMNVSTLELGDSALYLCASSLVASSATQYFGPGTRLLVL.

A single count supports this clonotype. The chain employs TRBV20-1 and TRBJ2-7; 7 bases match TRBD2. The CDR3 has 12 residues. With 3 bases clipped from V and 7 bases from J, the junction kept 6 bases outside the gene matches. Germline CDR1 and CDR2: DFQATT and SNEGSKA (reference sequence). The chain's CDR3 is CSARSSGSEQYF. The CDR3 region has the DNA TGCAGTGCTAGGTCTAGCGGTTCGGAGCAGTACTTC.

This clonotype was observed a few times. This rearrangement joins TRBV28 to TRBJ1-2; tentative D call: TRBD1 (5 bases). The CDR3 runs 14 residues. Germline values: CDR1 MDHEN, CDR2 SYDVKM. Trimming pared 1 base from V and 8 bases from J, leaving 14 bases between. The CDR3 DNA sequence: TGTGCCAGCAGTTTATTGGGGGGAGCATCCGGCTACACCTTC. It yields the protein CASSLLGGASGYTF.

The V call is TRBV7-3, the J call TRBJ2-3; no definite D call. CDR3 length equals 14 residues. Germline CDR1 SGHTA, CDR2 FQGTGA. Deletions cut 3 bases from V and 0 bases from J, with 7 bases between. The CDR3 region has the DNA TGTGCCAGCAGCTTGAGTGCTAGCACAGATACGCAGTATTTT. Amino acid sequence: CASSLSASTDTQYF.

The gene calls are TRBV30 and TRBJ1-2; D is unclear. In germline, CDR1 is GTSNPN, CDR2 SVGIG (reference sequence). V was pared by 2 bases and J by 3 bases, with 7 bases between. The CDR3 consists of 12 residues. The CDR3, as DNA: TGTGCCTGGAGTCTGTCAGACTATGGCTACACCTTC. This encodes CAWSLSDYGYTF.

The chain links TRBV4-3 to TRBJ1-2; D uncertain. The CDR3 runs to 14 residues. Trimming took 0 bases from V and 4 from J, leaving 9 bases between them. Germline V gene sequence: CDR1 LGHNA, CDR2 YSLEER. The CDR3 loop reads CASSQEPAPYGYTF. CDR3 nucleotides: TGCGCCAGCAGCCAAGAACCCGCCCCCTATGGCTACACCTTC.

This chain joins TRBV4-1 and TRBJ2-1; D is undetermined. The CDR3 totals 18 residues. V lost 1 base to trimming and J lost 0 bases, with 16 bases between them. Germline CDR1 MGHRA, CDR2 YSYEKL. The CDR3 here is CASSQANFIGTSYNEQFF. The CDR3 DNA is TGCGCCAGCAGCCAAGCAAATTTTATTGGAACCTCCTACAATGAGCAGTTCTTC.

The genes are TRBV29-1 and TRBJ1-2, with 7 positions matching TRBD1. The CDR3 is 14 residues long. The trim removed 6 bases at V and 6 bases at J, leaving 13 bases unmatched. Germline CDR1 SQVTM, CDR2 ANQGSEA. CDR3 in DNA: TGCAGCGTAAGGACAGGACCTAAAGGGAATGGCTACACCTTC. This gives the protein CSVRTGPKGNGYTF.

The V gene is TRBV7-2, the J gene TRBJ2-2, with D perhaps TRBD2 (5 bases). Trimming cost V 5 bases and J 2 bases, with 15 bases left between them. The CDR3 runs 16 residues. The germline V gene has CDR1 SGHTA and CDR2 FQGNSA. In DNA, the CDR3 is TGTGCCAGCAGCCTCATGAGTCGGGGTAACACCGGGGAGCTGTTTTTT. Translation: CASSLMSRGNTGELFF.

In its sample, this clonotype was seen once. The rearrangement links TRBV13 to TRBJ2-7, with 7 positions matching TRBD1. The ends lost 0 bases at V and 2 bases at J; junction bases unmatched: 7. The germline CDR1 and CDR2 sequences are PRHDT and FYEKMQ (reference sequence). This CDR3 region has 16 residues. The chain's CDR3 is CASSLGSRGQAYEQYF. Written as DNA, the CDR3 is TGTGCCAGCAGCTTAGGCAGCCGAGGACAGGCCTACGAGCAGTACTTC.

CDR3 sequence reads: CASSQDFRPTGSYTF. The CDR3 DNA is TGTGCCAGCAGCCAAGATTTCCGACCGACCGGGAGCTACACCTTC. The rearrangement joins TRBV3-1 to TRBJ1-2; the D is unclear. The CDR3 extends over 15 amino acids. Germline V gives CDR1 LGHDT, CDR2 YNNKEL (reference sequence). V was shortened by 0 bases and J by 9 bases, with 17 bases between the two germline ends.

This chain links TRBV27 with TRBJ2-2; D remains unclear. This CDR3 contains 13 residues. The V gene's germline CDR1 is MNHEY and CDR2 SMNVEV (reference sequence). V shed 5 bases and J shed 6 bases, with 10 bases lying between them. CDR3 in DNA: TGTGCCAGCAGTCCATATTTACCCGGGGAGCTGTTTTTT. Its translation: CASSPYLPGELFF.

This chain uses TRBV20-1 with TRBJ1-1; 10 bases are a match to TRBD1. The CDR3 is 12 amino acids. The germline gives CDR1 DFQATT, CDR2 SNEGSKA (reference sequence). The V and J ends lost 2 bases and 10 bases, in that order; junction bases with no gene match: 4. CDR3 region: CSARLGQGGAFF. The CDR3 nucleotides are TGCAGTGCTAGACTCGGACAGGGGGGAGCTTTCTTT.

The CDR3 protein is CASSGWGRRKKLFF. The CDR3 region has the DNA TGTGCCAGCAGTGGCTGGGGGCGAAGGAAAAAACTGTTTTTT. The gene calls are TRBV2 and TRBJ1-4; D is perhaps TRBD1 (6 bases). This CDR3 is 14 amino acids long. The germline CDR1 and CDR2 sequences are SNHLY and FYNNEI. V was cut by 4 bases and J by 9 bases, with 15 bases left in between.

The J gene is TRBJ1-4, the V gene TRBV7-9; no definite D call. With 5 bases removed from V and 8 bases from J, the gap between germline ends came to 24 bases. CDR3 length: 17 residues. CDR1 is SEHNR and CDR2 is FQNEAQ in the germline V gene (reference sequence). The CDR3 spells CASSALLTAFRGEKLFF. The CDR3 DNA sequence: TGTGCCAGCAGCGCCTTGCTTACCGCCTTTCGTGGAGAAAAACTGTTTTTT.

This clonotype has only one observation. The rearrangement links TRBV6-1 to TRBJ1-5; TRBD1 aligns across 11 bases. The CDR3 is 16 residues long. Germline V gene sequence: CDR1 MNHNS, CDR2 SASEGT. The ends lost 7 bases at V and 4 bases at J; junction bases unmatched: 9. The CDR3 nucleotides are TGTGCCAGCATAAGAGGACAGGGGGCCGGAAATCAGCCCCAGCATTTT. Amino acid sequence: CASIRGQGAGNQPQHF.

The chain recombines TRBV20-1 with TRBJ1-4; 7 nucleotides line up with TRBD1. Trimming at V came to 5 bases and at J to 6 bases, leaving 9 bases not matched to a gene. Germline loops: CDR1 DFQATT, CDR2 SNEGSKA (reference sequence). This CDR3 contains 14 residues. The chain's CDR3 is CSAPRQGMDEKLFF. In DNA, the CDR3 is TGCAGTGCTCCAAGACAGGGAATGGATGAAAAACTGTTTTTT.

The CDR3 sequence is CASSIGTVETQYF. The CDR3 nucleotides read TGTGCCAGTAGTATTGGGACAGTCGAGACCCAGTACTTC. This rearrangement joins TRBV19 to TRBJ2-5; 7 positions match TRBD1. This CDR3 is built from 13 residues. Germline CDR1 is LNHDA and CDR2 is SQIVND (reference sequence). V trimming: 3 bases; J trimming: 5 bases; junction bases outside the gene matches: 3.

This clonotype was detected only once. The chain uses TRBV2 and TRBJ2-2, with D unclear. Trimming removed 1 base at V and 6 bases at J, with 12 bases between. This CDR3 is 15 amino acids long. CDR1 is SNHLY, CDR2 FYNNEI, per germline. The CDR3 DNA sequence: TGTGCCAGCAGTGAAGTCCCACCAGGAGCCGGGGAGCTGTTTTTT. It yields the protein CASSEVPPGAGELFF.